These 11 T cell receptor beta chains were sequenced from one sample in a study of cytomegalovirus exposure and HLA in healthy donors. The PCR employed 60 Vbeta primers together with 13 Jbeta primers. Using immunoSEQ multiplex PCR, the repertoire was profiled, and TCRdb retains in-frame clones only, with some absent. The table includes some 200,000 clones, over 65% detected once. Sequenced: PBMCs. All receptors derive from a woman aged 55-70 years in good health and CMV-seropositive.

This clone was seen more than once but under ten times. V and J are TRBV6-5 and TRBJ2-2, with D perhaps TRBD1 (6 bases). Trimming took 6 bases from V and 5 from J, leaving 13 bases between them. CDR3 length equals 14 residues. Per the germline V gene, CDR1 is MNHEY and CDR2 is SVGAGI. The CDR3, as DNA: TGTGCCAGCAGACTGGACAGAAGTACCGGGGAGCTGTTTTTT. Protein: CASRLDRSTGELFF.

The gene calls are TRBV19 and TRBJ1-1, with 7 bases matching TRBD1. This CDR3 is 15 amino acids long. The V and J ends lost 6 bases and 0 bases, in that order; junction bases with no gene match: 7. Germline values: CDR1 LNHDA, CDR2 SQIVND (reference sequence). CDR3 amino acids: CASRTGTDLNTEAFF. CDR3 DNA sequence: TGTGCCAGTAGGACCGGGACAGACCTGAACACTGAAGCTTTCTTT.

The genes are TRBV6-6 and TRBJ2-2; weak D call: TRBD2 (6 bases). This CDR3 spans 13 amino acids. Germline CDR1 is MNHNY and CDR2 is SVGAGI (reference sequence). V gave up 10 bases and J gave up 1 base, with 10 bases separating them. The chain's CDR3 is CATRGGNTGELFF. The CDR3 nucleotides read TGTGCCACCCGGGGAGGGAACACCGGGGAGCTGTTTTTT.

This clone was counted between two and nine times. The V and J genes are TRBV6-5 and TRBJ2-3; 8 nucleotides match TRBD2. The CDR3 covers 15 residues. V shed 2 bases and J 4 bases; nucleotides not matched to a gene: 5. Germline V CDR1 and CDR2: MNHEY, SVGAGI. The CDR3 region is CASSYQGLVPDTQYF. The CDR3 DNA reads as TGTGCCAGCAGTTACCAGGGACTAGTCCCAGATACGCAGTATTTT.

The chain recombines TRBV2 with TRBJ1-6; 10 nucleotides align to TRBD1. In germline, CDR1 is SNHLY, CDR2 FYNNEI. The CDR3 is 15 amino acids. V was pared by 6 bases and J by 10 bases, with 9 bases of the junction left unmatched. Here the CDR3 reads CASRSTGGAGSPLHF. The CDR3 DNA reads TGTGCCAGCAGATCGACAGGGGGCGCTGGGTCACCCCTCCACTTT.

The CDR3 sequence: CASMEGAWGYTF. CDR3 sequence (DNA): TGTGCCAGCATGGAGGGGGCGTGGGGCTACACCTTC. The V and J genes are TRBV6-1 and TRBJ1-2; 7 nucleotides line up with TRBD1. The CDR3 is made up of 12 amino acids. V shed 7 bases, J shed 8 bases, and the junction held 7 bases outside the gene matches. Germline V lookup: CDR1 MNHNS, CDR2 SASEGT.

The V gene is TRBV15, the J gene TRBJ2-7; 10 positions match TRBD1. The CDR3 has 14 residues. The germline V gene encodes CDR1 LNHNV and CDR2 YYDKDF (reference sequence). V shed 4 bases and J 6 bases; nucleotides not matched to a gene: 6. CDR3 sequence reads: CATSTGDRGREQYF. The CDR3 DNA reads TGTGCCACCAGCACAGGCGACAGGGGGCGCGAGCAGTACTTC.

The V call is TRBV28, the J call TRBJ2-5; a weak D match, TRBD1 (5 bases). Trimming took off 3 bases at V and 9 bases at J, with 14 bases between the two ends. The CDR3 has 13 amino acids. CDR1 MDHEN and CDR2 SYDVKM come from the germline V gene. The CDR3 reads CASSFAGIGAQYF. The CDR3 DNA reads as TGTGCCAGCAGTTTCGCAGGGATTGGGGCCCAGTACTTC.

V is TRBV30 and J is TRBJ1-2; TRBD1 is a possible D gene (6 bases). Germline assignment: CDR1 GTSNPN and CDR2 SVGIG (reference sequence). The V gene lost 4 bases and the J gene lost 2 bases, with 11 bases spanning the gap. The CDR3 is made up of 13 amino acids. In DNA, the CDR3 is TGTGCCTGGATAGTAACAGGGAACTATGGCTACACCTTC. It codes for CAWIVTGNYGYTF.

CDR3 sequence reads: CASSSLWGANYGYTF. The CDR3 DNA reads as TGTGCCAGCAGCTCCCTCTGGGGAGCTAACTATGGCTACACCTTC. The V call is TRBV7-8, the J call TRBJ1-2; no definite D call. Germline V lookup: CDR1 SGHVS, CDR2 FQNEAQ. The CDR3 is 15 amino acids. The V and J ends lost 4 bases and 0 bases respectively, with 12 bases between them.

J is TRBJ2-4 and V is TRBV28; 9 nucleotides align to TRBD2. The V gene end was trimmed by 2 bases and the J gene end by 6 bases; junction bases not matched to a gene: 8. Germline CDR1 MDHEN, CDR2 SYDVKM. This CDR3 has 16 amino acids. In DNA, the CDR3 is TGTGCCAGCAGTTTAGGGGCTAGCGGGGAGAGAAACATTCAGTACTTC. Its protein is CASSLGASGERNIQYF.